This T cell receptor beta chain originates from a study of HIV-infected patients and healthy controls. Germline V CDR1 and CDR2: MNHEY, SVGAGI. Between the trimmed V and J ends, which lost 4 bases and 2 bases, there was a span of 8 bases. This CDR3 is 14 amino acids long. MiXCR was run by TCRdb on the 5' RACE reads, yielding one entry per CDR3 protein. This sample has around 67,000 distinct CDR3 sequences; around 16% occur once, and the top ten carry about 6%. This clonotype was picked up a small number of times. The sample comprised CD4+ T cells from blood. This chain uses TRBV6-5 with TRBJ2-2, with TRBD1 as a possible D gene (5 bases). The TCR comes from a human donor in good health. The CDR3 DNA follows: TGTGCCAGCAGTTTCAGGGCAAACACCGGGGAGCTGTTTTTT. It translates to CASSFRANTGELFF.